This T cell receptor beta chain is from a study of blood T cell repertoires in COVID-19. About the study: Whether acute or convalescent, the COVID-19 samples came from the United States, Italy and Spain.

Cohort assignment relied on participant-reported clinical history. Two negative PCRs, clearance, or symptom resolution had been documented for recovered Cohort 3 donors. Method: immunoSEQ multiplex PCR; TCRdb's copy keeps in-frame clones and lacks some. Of 350,000 to 400,000 clones in the sample, approximately 89% were seen once. CDR1 and CDR2 from the germline V gene are MDHEN and SYDVKM. Trimming cost V 6 bases and J 4 bases, with 9 bases left between them. The CDR3 has 12 residues. The sequence came from a woman younger than 45 who had recovered from COVID-19. The V and J genes are TRBV28 and TRBJ1-2, with D possibly being TRBD1 (5 bases). Sequenced sample: PBMCs or T cells enriched from blood (not recorded which). The CDR3 region is CASSPDTYGYTF. The CDR3 nucleotides are TGTGCCAGCAGCCCGGACACCTATGGCTACACCTTC.